Each of the 7 T cell receptor beta chains below was sequenced from the same sample in a study of vaccination effects on CD4 cells after COVID-19. The authors isolated CD4+ T cells after around nine days of culture. These receptors have no known antigen. The method was immunoSEQ multiplex PCR; TCRdb's version includes in-frame clones alone and lacks a portion of them. The top ten hold under 30% of the sample, which has 50,000 to 75,000 clones, about two thirds seen once. Specimen: CD4+ T cells from PBMCs cultured without peptide, collected before COVID-19 vaccination. These receptors were obtained from a human donor who had a prior SARS-CoV-2 infection.

The V call is TRBV3-1 (or the pseudogene TRBV3-2), the J call TRBJ2-1, with 11 bases aligning to TRBD2. The CDR3 extends over 18 amino acids. Germline CDR1 is LGHDT and CDR2 is YNNKEL (reference sequence). V shed 2 bases, J shed 0 bases, and the junction held 6 bases outside the gene matches. The CDR3 coding sequence is TGTGCCAGCAGCCAACCGATGACTAGCGGGAACTCCTACAATGAGCAGTTCTTC. Encoded protein: CASSQPMTSGNSYNEQFF.

The CDR3 is CASKEGAHAYGYTF. The CDR3 nucleotides read TGTGCCAGTAAGGAGGGGGCGCATGCCTATGGCTACACCTTC. The chain employs TRBV19 and TRBJ1-2, with 7 bases identical to TRBD1. The germline V gene encodes CDR1 LNHDA and CDR2 SQIVND (reference sequence). There are 14 residues in the CDR3. J gave up 4 bases and V 7 bases, and 9 bases lay outside the gene matches.

The rearrangement uses TRBV12-5 and TRBJ2-5; tentative D call: TRBD2 (6 bases). Looked up from germline, CDR1 is LGHNT and CDR2 is FRNRAP. V dropped 0 bases and J dropped 5 bases, with 19 bases sitting between them. This CDR3 is 17 amino acids long. The CDR3 DNA reads as TGTGCTAGTGGTTTGGTACGATTTAGTGGGGGGTTGGAGACCCAGTACTTC. It yields the protein CASGLVRFSGGLETQYF.

The chain uses TRBV11-1 and TRBJ2-3; D is possibly TRBD1 or TRBD2 (6 bases each). Germline V gene lookup returns CDR1 SGHAT and CDR2 FQDESV (reference sequence). This CDR3 spans 15 amino acids. V lost 8 bases, J lost 0 bases, and 15 bases lay in between. The CDR3 DNA is TGTGCCAGCGCAAGGGGGGCTGGGAGCACAGATACGCAGTATTTT. Encoded protein: CASARGAGSTDTQYF.

This chain joins TRBV3-1 (or the pseudogene TRBV3-2) and TRBJ2-1; no clear D gene. Germline CDR1 is LGHDT and CDR2 is YNNKEL (reference sequence). The CDR3 has 12 residues. V was pared by 2 bases and J by 7 bases, with 6 bases between. The CDR3 bases are TGTGCCAGCAGCCAATCGCGGAATGAGCAGTTCTTC. It translates to CASSQSRNEQFF.

The chain links TRBV19 to TRBJ2-3; 7 bases agree with TRBD1. CDR3 length equals 16 residues. V lost 5 bases, J lost 4 bases, and 12 bases stayed unmatched. Germline V CDR1 and CDR2: LNHDA, SQIVND (reference sequence). CDR3 bases: TGTGCCAGTAGTGCGAACCTAGACAGGGATTCAGATACGCAGTATTTT. Residues: CASSANLDRDSDTQYF.

The V call is TRBV9, the J call TRBJ1-2; no firm D call. Per germline, CDR1 SGDLS and CDR2 YYNGEE. Trimming took 4 bases from V and 4 from J, leaving 11 bases between them. CDR3 length: 13 residues. The CDR3 here is CASSRTETYGYTF. CDR3 bases: TGTGCCAGCAGCCGAACAGAGACCTATGGCTACACCTTC.